These 20 T cell receptor beta chains share one sample of origin, sequenced in a study of neoadjuvant anti-PD-1 for oral cavity cancer. Here immunoSEQ multiplex PCR was the method, and the copy in TCRdb shows in-frame clones only, minus some. Altogether 68,000 or so clones are present, approximately 85% being singletons, with the ten largest covering approximately 3%. Time point noted: after neoadjuvant nivolumab, at surgical resection. Sequencing used PBMCs, obtained after nivolumab (anti-PD-1) treatment. Receptors originate from a person between 40 and 85 years old with oral cavity squamous cell carcinoma.

The J gene is TRBJ2-3, the V gene TRBV2; 8 nucleotides line up with TRBD2. CDR1 and CDR2 from the germline V gene are SNHLY and FYNNEI. Trimming removed 4 bases from V and 9 bases from J; junction bases left unmatched: 3. The CDR3 runs to 12 residues. CDR3 loop: CASSGGLETQYF. CDR3 bases: TGTGCCAGCAGTGGGGGACTAGAGACGCAGTATTTT.

CDR3 nucleotide sequence: TGTGCCAGCAGCTTGGCTGGGCTAGCGGCTAACACCGGGGAGCTGTTTTTT. Translating gives CASSLAGLAANTGELFF. The chain is built from TRBV5-6 and TRBJ2-2; the match to TRBD2 covers 7 bases. The CDR3 spans 17 residues. Per germline, CDR1 SGHDT and CDR2 YYEEEE. The V segment lost 0 bases and the J segment 2 bases; nucleotides outside the gene matches: 7.

This chain connects TRBV27 to TRBJ2-1, with 15 bases lining up with TRBD2. This CDR3 spans 19 amino acids. The V gene's germline CDR1 is MNHEY and CDR2 SMNVEV (reference sequence). The V and J ends lost 5 bases and 7 bases, in that order; junction bases with no gene match: 15. CDR3 nucleotide sequence: TGTGCCAGCAGTACTAAGCCGGGACTAGCGGGAGGAAGCTTGAATGAGCAGTTCTTC. Protein sequence: CASSTKPGLAGGSLNEQFF.

The rearrangement uses TRBV7-9 and TRBJ2-7; D might be TRBD2 (5 bases). The germline V gene encodes CDR1 SEHNR and CDR2 FQNEAQ (reference sequence). CDR3 length: 14 residues. The germline V and J ends were trimmed by 3 bases and 3 bases, with 12 bases remaining between them. CDR3 amino acids: CASSFGVEGYEQYF. The CDR3 DNA sequence: TGTGCCAGCAGCTTCGGCGTAGAGGGCTACGAGCAGTACTTC.

The chain employs TRBV27 and TRBJ2-6; D possibly corresponds to TRBD1 (6 bases). Trimming cost V 5 bases and J 1 base, with 18 bases left between them. There are 18 residues in the CDR3. Germline loops: CDR1 MNHEY, CDR2 SMNVEV (reference sequence). CDR3 sequence reads: CASSEPPLTGSGANVLTF. DNA for the CDR3: TGTGCCAGCAGTGAGCCCCCTCTAACAGGGTCTGGGGCCAACGTCCTGACTTTC.

The rearrangement uses TRBV11-2 and TRBJ2-7; D not certain. V was cut by 5 bases and J by 7 bases, with 18 bases left in between. CDR3 length: 14 amino acids. The germline V gene encodes CDR1 SGHAT and CDR2 FQNNGV. The CDR3: CASSPPLGLWEQYF. The CDR3 DNA is TGTGCCAGCAGCCCCCCTCTAGGCTTGTGGGAGCAGTACTTC.

The CDR3 DNA reads as TGTGCCAGCAGCTCCCGTACTAGCGGGAGTCCCCATGAGCAGTTCTTC. This sequence encodes CASSSRTSGSPHEQFF. V is TRBV11-3 and J is TRBJ2-1; the match to TRBD2 covers 11 bases. The germline CDR1 and CDR2 sequences are SGHNT and YENEEA. Trimming removed 4 bases from V and 8 bases from J; junction bases left unmatched: 10. The CDR3 runs to 16 residues.

Concerning this clone itself: Other DNA variants within this sample encode the same CDR3. CDR3: CASRAGSYEQYF. The CDR3 DNA is TGTGCCAGCAGGGCGGGGTCCTACGAGCAGTACTTC. V gene TRBV5-6 combines with J gene TRBJ2-7, with TRBD2 as a possible D gene (6 bases). Looked up from germline, CDR1 is SGHDT and CDR2 is YYEEEE. V shed 5 bases and J shed 1 base, with 7 bases lying between them. This CDR3 is 12 amino acids long.

The count of this clone is one. The chain has TRBV7-9 and TRBJ2-1; 7 bases agree with TRBD1. V was clipped by 1 base and J by 6 bases; unmatched bases: 0. CDR3 length equals 13 residues. Germline V gives CDR1 SEHNR, CDR2 FQNEAQ (reference sequence). This CDR3 reads CASSLGTGNEQFF. CDR3 bases: TGTGCCAGCAGCTTAGGGACAGGCAATGAGCAGTTCTTC.

This clone has more than one count but fewer than ten. The V gene is TRBV7-9, the J gene TRBJ1-2, with D maybe TRBD1 (5 bases). Germline loops: CDR1 SEHNR, CDR2 FQNEAQ (reference sequence). CDR3 length: 13 residues. V gave up 5 bases and J gave up 2 bases, with 9 bases separating them. The CDR3 nucleotides read TGTGCCAGCAGCCGAGGGGACAACTATGGCTACACCTTC. Protein: CASSRGDNYGYTF.

J is TRBJ1-3 and V is TRBV30; tentative D call: TRBD1 (5 bases). The CDR3 is 14 residues long. The V and J ends lost 8 bases and 0 bases respectively, with 14 bases between them. The V gene's germline CDR1 is GTSNPN and CDR2 SVGIG (reference sequence). CDR3 nucleotide sequence: TGTGCCACGCGGGGGAAGGACTCTGGAAACACCATATATTTT. This gives the protein CATRGKDSGNTIYF.

The rearrangement uses TRBV27 and TRBJ1-1, with 8 bases aligning to TRBD1. Germline V lookup: CDR1 MNHEY, CDR2 SMNVEV (reference sequence). The junction had 5 bases not matched to a gene; V was cut back by 5 bases and J by 9 bases. The CDR3 runs to 12 residues. The DNA of the CDR3 is TGTGCCAGCAGTCCTCGGACAGGGAAAGCTTTCTTT. It yields the protein CASSPRTGKAFF.

By sample share, this clone is medium-sized (0.01 to 0.1%). The V gene is TRBV9, the J gene TRBJ2-3, with TRBD2 matching over 7 bases. The CDR3 contains 15 residues. J lost 0 bases, V lost 3 bases, and 4 bases had no gene match. CDR1 and CDR2 from the germline V gene are SGDLS and YYNGEE. The CDR3 loop reads CASSASGTSTDTQYF. As DNA, the CDR3 is TGTGCCAGCAGCGCGAGCGGGACTAGCACAGATACGCAGTATTTT.

This rearrangement joins TRBV19 to TRBJ1-2, with D perhaps matching TRBD1 (5 bases). This CDR3 is 15 amino acids long. V was trimmed by 5 bases and J by 10 bases, leaving 23 bases between them. Germline V gives CDR1 LNHDA, CDR2 SQIVND (reference sequence). The CDR3 loop is CASSPPGRQGIVYTF. CDR3 bases: TGTGCCAGTAGTCCCCCCGGGCGGCAGGGAATCGTCTACACCTTC.

The chain joins TRBV9 to TRBJ2-1, with D uncertain. The CDR3 runs 18 residues. Trimming pared 0 bases from V and 0 bases from J, leaving 16 bases between. Germline values: CDR1 SGDLS, CDR2 YYNGEE. This chain's CDR3 is CASSVGPALVSSYNEQFF. CDR3 nucleotides: TGTGCCAGCAGCGTAGGACCCGCTTTGGTGAGCTCCTACAATGAGCAGTTCTTC. The complete variable domain, with remaining parts taken from reference TRBV9 and TRBJ2-1, reads DSGVTQTPKHLITATGQRVTLRCSPRSGDLSVYWYQQSLDQGLQFLIQYYNGEERAKGNILERFSAQQFPDLHSELNLSSLELGDSALYFCASSVGPALVSSYNEQFFGPGTRLTVL.

There are a few counts of this clone. The chain joins TRBV6-1 to TRBJ2-7, with D possibly matching TRBD2 (7 bases). CDR3 length: 15 residues. V shed 10 bases and J shed 4 bases, with 23 bases lying between them. Looked up from germline, CDR1 is MNHNS and CDR2 is SASEGT. The CDR3 DNA sequence: TGTGCCATCGAAGTGTGGGGGGGCGCGTGGTACGAGCAGTACTTC. Translating gives CAIEVWGGAWYEQYF.

This clone appeared a single time. The chain recombines TRBV6-5 with TRBJ2-2, with D perhaps TRBD2 (5 bases). Germline assignment: CDR1 MNHEY and CDR2 SVGAGI. This CDR3 region has 14 residues. Trimming removed 7 bases from V and 0 bases from J, with 9 bases in between. This CDR3 reads CASNYGTNTGELFF. The CDR3 nucleotides read TGTGCCAGCAACTACGGGACGAACACCGGGGAGCTGTTTTTT.

This chain links TRBV28 with TRBJ1-2; tentatively, D is TRBD1 (5 bases). Germline values: CDR1 MDHEN, CDR2 SYDVKM. This CDR3 is 15 amino acids long. The V end lost 7 bases, the J end lost 7 bases, and 22 bases lay between the germline ends. The CDR3 sequence is CASKTKEGNRGGYTF. CDR3 nucleotides: TGTGCCAGCAAAACGAAGGAGGGGAACCGGGGTGGCTACACCTTC.

CDR3 nucleotides: TGTGCCAGCTCACGATCTGGAGTGAACACTGAAGCTTTCTTT. This codes for CASSRSGVNTEAFF. This chain joins TRBV18 and TRBJ1-1; D is undetermined. Germline assignment: CDR1 KGHSH and CDR2 LQKENI. Trimming shortened V by 4 bases and J by 0 bases, and 9 bases separated the two germline ends. This CDR3 comprises 14 residues.

V and J are TRBV10-3 and TRBJ2-3, with D hard to call. The germline gives CDR1 ENHRY, CDR2 SYGVKD. This CDR3 region has 13 residues. V was shortened by 4 bases and J by 2 bases, with 7 bases between the two germline ends. The CDR3 region is CAISGPTTDTQYF. The DNA of the CDR3 is TGTGCCATCAGTGGACCCACCACAGATACGCAGTATTTT.